This T cell receptor beta chain was observed in a study of blood T cell repertoires in COVID-19. Whole-study context: Acute and convalescent COVID-19 samples came from the United States, Italy and Spain. PBMCs, B-cell-depleted T cells, or T cells provided the cDNA or gDNA that made up the material.

As handled by the study authors: Scientists estimated how many nucleated cells there were by amplifying reference gene primers. The method was immunoSEQ multiplex PCR; TCRdb's version includes in-frame clones alone and lacks a portion of them. For V, J and clone size, that table is used; D and trimming come from the DNA. Of 70,000 to 90,000 clones listed, 83% are singletons. CDR3 length equals 14 residues. Trimming removed 7 bases from V and 2 bases from J, with 15 bases in between. The V gene's germline CDR1 is MDHEN and CDR2 SYDVKM. This clonotype originated in a human donor in a cohort sampled during active COVID-19. The sequenced sample consisted of peripheral blood. The chain is built from TRBV28 and TRBJ2-7; a weak D match, TRBD1 (6 bases). CDR3 region: CASNTPGAPYEQYF. The CDR3 DNA follows: TGTGCCAGCAACACCCCAGGGGCCCCCTACGAGCAGTACTTC.